Listed below are T cell receptor beta chains from one sample, sequenced in a study of cytomegalovirus exposure and HLA in healthy donors. TCRdb keeps only in-frame clones here, not all; method: immunoSEQ multiplex PCR. The sample comprises 100,000 to 120,000 clones, 70% to 90% of which are singletons, and around 2% rests with the top ten. Sequenced input: PBMCs. The receptors were gathered from a man aged 40-55 years in good health and CMV-seronegative. CDR3s include the opening cysteine and the closing phenylalanine or tryptophan. D genes are given only for firm matches. Only some rows state a clone size, as once, few, many or a class for expanded clones.

J	V	size	D	DNA	CDR3
TRBJ1-3	TRBV6-5	few	.	TGTGCCACCACTCGGACATTCGGAAACACCATATATTTT	CATTRTFGNTIYF
TRBJ2-7	TRBV4-3	.	TRBD1	TGCGCCAGCAGTCCAGGGGGCCTTCCTCACGAGCAGTACTTC	CASSPGGLPHEQYF
TRBJ1-1	TRBV5-1	.	.	TGCGCCAGCAGAACCGGGACCGGGGGTGGTGAAGCTTTCTTT	CASRTGTGGGEAFF
TRBJ2-3	TRBV18	.	TRBD2	TGTGCCAGCTCACCTCAACTAGCGGGGGGAAGCACAGATACGCAGTATTTT	CASSPQLAGGSTDTQYF
TRBJ2-2	TRBV19	.	TRBD1	TGTGCCAGTAGTGTTTTCGGACAGGGTCCCGGGGAGCTGTTTTTT	CASSVFGQGPGELFF
TRBJ1-2	TRBV11-2	.	.	TGTGCCAGCAGCTTTGGGGAGAAGTATGGCTACACCTTC	CASSFGEKYGYTF
TRBJ1-2	TRBV6-5	.	TRBD1	TGTGCCAGCAGTTACCTCACAGGGGGCGGATATAGTGGCTACACCTTC	CASSYLTGGGYSGYTF
TRBJ2-2	TRBV2	.	TRBD1	TGTGCCAGCAGAGGGGGCAGGATAGGCACCGGGGAGCTGTTTTTT	CASRGGRIGTGELFF
TRBJ2-5	TRBV29-1	.	TRBD2	TGCAGCGTGATGACTAGCGGGGGTCCTCAAGAGACCCAGTACTTC	CSVMTSGGPQETQYF
TRBJ1-1	TRBV5-1	few	.	TGCGCCAGCAGCCTCGACAGTAACACTGAAGCTTTCTTT	CASSLDSNTEAFF
TRBJ2-7	TRBV7-2	.	.	TGTGCCAGCAGCCCGAAATCGGGATCCGAGCAGTACTTC	CASSPKSGSEQYF
TRBJ1-2	TRBV29-1	.	.	TGCAGCGTTGCCGGAGGGGGGGGCAGGGTAGATGGCTACACCTTC	CSVAGGGGRVDGYTF